These T cell receptor beta chains were read from a single sample in a study of blood T cell repertoires in COVID-19. Using immunoSEQ multiplex PCR, the repertoire was profiled, and TCRdb retains in-frame clones only, with some absent. The sample lists about 210,000 clones; 92% were seen once. Sequencing was done on a sample of peripheral blood. The receptor set was obtained from a man aged 25 to 40 with acute or convalescent COVID-19. The CDR3 runs from the conserved cysteine through the conserved F or W. Fields, in order: D gene, clone size, J gene, V gene, CDR3 protein, CDR3 DNA. D genes are given only for firm matches. Clone sizes are given selectively: once, few, many, or a class where the clone is expanded.

d_gene: .
abundance: .
j_gene: TRBJ1-1
v_gene: TRBV11-3
CDR3aa: CASSRPQGEAFF
CDR3nt: TGTGCCAGCAGCCGCCCCCAGGGGGAAGCTTTCTTT

d_gene: TRBD2
abundance: .
j_gene: TRBJ2-1
v_gene: TRBV5-1
CDR3aa: CASGTRGYNEQFF
CDR3nt: TGCGCCAGCGGGACTAGAGGCTACAATGAGCAGTTCTTC

d_gene: .
abundance: .
j_gene: TRBJ2-3
v_gene: TRBV5-1
CDR3aa: CASSLGGSGGTDTQYF
CDR3nt: TGCGCCAGCAGCTTGGGTGGTAGCGGTGGCACAGATACGCAGTATTTT

d_gene: TRBD1
abundance: .
j_gene: TRBJ2-7
v_gene: TRBV19
CDR3aa: CASRGQVSYEQYF
CDR3nt: TGTGCCAGTAGAGGACAGGTCTCCTACGAGCAGTACTTC

d_gene: TRBD1
abundance: .
j_gene: TRBJ2-1
v_gene: TRBV28
CDR3aa: CASIGTENNEQFF
CDR3nt: TGTGCCAGCATAGGGACAGAGAACAATGAGCAGTTCTTC

d_gene: TRBD1
abundance: .
j_gene: TRBJ2-1
v_gene: TRBV5-1
CDR3aa: CASSLTVLDRVNNEQFF
CDR3nt: TGCGCCAGCAGCTTGACCGTTTTGGACAGGGTTAATAATGAGCAGTTCTTC

d_gene: .
abundance: once
j_gene: TRBJ1-1
v_gene: TRBV19
CDR3aa: CASSPLGGSTEAFF
CDR3nt: TGTGCCAGTAGTCCCTTGGGAGGGAGCACTGAAGCTTTCTTT

d_gene: TRBD1
abundance: .
j_gene: TRBJ1-2
v_gene: TRBV18
CDR3aa: CASSPTGENYGYTF
CDR3nt: TGTGCCAGCTCCCCGACAGGGGAAAACTATGGCTACACCTTC

d_gene: .
abundance: .
j_gene: TRBJ1-1
v_gene: TRBV30
CDR3aa: CAWSDGQALSTEAFF
CDR3nt: TGTGCCTGGAGTGATGGGCAGGCCCTATCCACTGAAGCTTTCTTT

d_gene: .
abundance: .
j_gene: TRBJ1-2
v_gene: TRBV27
CDR3aa: CASSPAGYGYTF
CDR3nt: TGTGCCAGCAGTCCCGCGGGCTATGGCTACACCTTC

d_gene: .
abundance: .
j_gene: TRBJ1-1
v_gene: TRBV19
CDR3aa: CASSNHRGTMNTEAFF
CDR3nt: TGTGCCAGTAGTAACCATAGGGGAACTATGAACACTGAAGCTTTCTTT

d_gene: .
abundance: .
j_gene: TRBJ2-7
v_gene: TRBV5-1
CDR3aa: CASSLDDWRPTLYF
CDR3nt: TGCGCCAGCAGCTTGGACGACTGGAGACCTACTTTGTACTTC

d_gene: .
abundance: .
j_gene: TRBJ2-7
v_gene: TRBV14
CDR3aa: CASSHRGTVNF
CDR3nt: TGTGCCAGCAGCCATCGCGGGACAGTCAACTTC

d_gene: .
abundance: .
j_gene: TRBJ1-2
v_gene: TRBV28
CDR3aa: CASTYPGLLGYGYTF
CDR3nt: TGTGCCAGCACCTATCCGGGACTCTTGGGGTATGGCTACACCTTC

d_gene: .
abundance: once
j_gene: TRBJ1-1
v_gene: TRBV6-5
CDR3aa: CASRAQGYTEAFF
CDR3nt: TGTGCCAGCAGGGCACAGGGATACACTGAAGCTTTCTTT

d_gene: .
abundance: .
j_gene: TRBJ1-1
v_gene: TRBV6-5
CDR3aa: CASRVDSMNTEAFF
CDR3nt: TGTGCCAGCAGGGTGGACAGCATGAACACTGAAGCTTTCTTT

d_gene: TRBD2
abundance: .
j_gene: TRBJ2-2
v_gene: TRBV27
CDR3aa: CASSSGLAGNTGELFF
CDR3nt: TGTGCCAGCAGCTCAGGACTAGCGGGGAACACCGGGGAGCTGTTTTTT

d_gene: TRBD1
abundance: .
j_gene: TRBJ2-5
v_gene: TRBV5-5
CDR3aa: CASSASQGVGETQYF
CDR3nt: TGTGCCAGCAGCGCCTCACAGGGGGTGGGAGAGACCCAGTACTTC

d_gene: .
abundance: .
j_gene: TRBJ1-1
v_gene: TRBV28
CDR3aa: CASSLPDSRAFF
CDR3nt: TGTGCCAGCAGTCTTCCGGACAGCCGAGCTTTCTTT

d_gene: TRBD1
abundance: .
j_gene: TRBJ2-7
v_gene: TRBV6-5
CDR3aa: CASSRDRGSYEQYF
CDR3nt: TGTGCCAGCAGCCGGGACAGGGGTTCCTACGAGCAGTACTTC

d_gene: TRBD1
abundance: .
j_gene: TRBJ2-5
v_gene: TRBV11-1
CDR3aa: CASSLDIGRGLETQYF
CDR3nt: TGTGCCAGCAGCTTAGATATCGGCAGGGGGCTTGAGACCCAGTACTTC

d_gene: .
abundance: .
j_gene: TRBJ2-1
v_gene: TRBV7-9
CDR3aa: CASSLARGGSYNEQFF
CDR3nt: TGTGCCAGCAGCTTAGCGCGAGGGGGCTCCTACAATGAGCAGTTCTTC

d_gene: .
abundance: .
j_gene: TRBJ2-1
v_gene: TRBV24-1
CDR3aa: CATSDYNDNEQFF
CDR3nt: TGTGCCACCAGTGATTACAACGACAATGAGCAGTTCTTC

d_gene: TRBD2
abundance: once
j_gene: TRBJ2-1
v_gene: TRBV7-2
CDR3aa: CASSPGRTRTSEQFF
CDR3nt: TGTGCCAGCAGCCCCGGAAGGACTAGGACAAGTGAGCAGTTCTTC

d_gene: .
abundance: few
j_gene: TRBJ2-3
v_gene: TRBV6-1
CDR3aa: CASQQGPSTDTQYF
CDR3nt: TGTGCCAGCCAACAGGGACCTAGCACAGATACGCAGTATTTT

d_gene: TRBD1
abundance: .
j_gene: TRBJ2-2
v_gene: TRBV6-6
CDR3aa: CASSWSQGTGELFF
CDR3nt: TGTGCCAGCAGTTGGTCACAGGGGACCGGGGAGCTGTTTTTT

d_gene: .
abundance: few
j_gene: TRBJ2-3
v_gene: TRBV9
CDR3aa: CATDRVYF
CDR3nt: TGTGCCACCGATCGCGTGTATTTT

d_gene: .
abundance: once
j_gene: TRBJ1-1
v_gene: TRBV29-1
CDR3aa: CSVEQGLAEAFF
CDR3nt: TGCAGCGTTGAGCAGGGTCTCGCTGAAGCTTTCTTT

d_gene: TRBD2
abundance: .
j_gene: TRBJ2-1
v_gene: TRBV19
CDR3aa: CATTSGGYNEQFF
CDR3nt: TGTGCCACCACTAGCGGGGGCTACAATGAGCAGTTCTTC

d_gene: TRBD1
abundance: .
j_gene: TRBJ2-5
v_gene: TRBV18
CDR3aa: CASSPTTGGLETQYF
CDR3nt: TGTGCCAGCTCACCGACGACAGGGGGTTTAGAGACCCAGTACTTC

d_gene: TRBD1
abundance: .
j_gene: TRBJ1-4
v_gene: TRBV27
CDR3aa: CASSLGQGVEKLFF
CDR3nt: TGTGCCAGCAGTCTGGGACAGGGGGTTGAAAAACTGTTTTTT

d_gene: .
abundance: .
j_gene: TRBJ1-1
v_gene: TRBV19
CDR3aa: CASSYLFEAFF
CDR3nt: TGTGCCAGTAGCTACCTCTTCGAAGCTTTCTTT

d_gene: .
abundance: .
j_gene: TRBJ1-3
v_gene: TRBV30
CDR3aa: CAWRPEPSGNTIYF
CDR3nt: TGTGCCTGGAGACCAGAACCCTCTGGAAACACCATATATTTT

d_gene: .
abundance: once
j_gene: TRBJ2-3
v_gene: TRBV19
CDR3aa: CASRSAVATDTQYF
CDR3nt: TGTGCCAGTAGGTCGGCAGTAGCCACAGATACGCAGTATTTT

d_gene: .
abundance: few
j_gene: TRBJ1-1
v_gene: TRBV10-2
CDR3aa: CAAAGGNTEAFF
CDR3nt: TGCGCCGCAGCCGGGGGAAACACTGAAGCTTTCTTT

d_gene: TRBD2
abundance: .
j_gene: TRBJ2-3
v_gene: TRBV28
CDR3aa: CASSFRRGASTDTQYF
CDR3nt: TGTGCCAGCAGTTTCCGGCGGGGGGCCTCCACAGATACGCAGTATTTT

d_gene: .
abundance: .
j_gene: TRBJ2-4
v_gene: TRBV14
CDR3aa: CASSQDRVQNIQYF
CDR3nt: TGTGCCAGCAGCCAAGATCGGGTTCAAAACATTCAGTACTTC

d_gene: .
abundance: .
j_gene: TRBJ1-6
v_gene: TRBV11-2
CDR3aa: CASSKRGGSLPNSPLHF
CDR3nt: TGTGCCAGCAGCAAACGGGGGGGAAGTCTACCTAATTCACCCCTCCACTTT

d_gene: .
abundance: .
j_gene: TRBJ1-1
v_gene: TRBV5-1
CDR3aa: CASSGGVNTEAFF
CDR3nt: TGCGCCAGCAGCGGGGGGGTGAACACTGAAGCTTTCTTT

d_gene: .
abundance: .
j_gene: TRBJ1-3
v_gene: TRBV29-1
CDR3aa: CSVGGSGNTIYF
CDR3nt: TGCAGCGTGGGAGGCTCTGGAAACACCATATATTTT